The 31 T cell receptor beta chains reported below all come from one sample, sequenced in a study of blood T cell repertoires in COVID-19. The protocol was immunoSEQ multiplex PCR, while the TCRdb copy is restricted to in-frame clones and leaves out a portion. The data hold 150,000 or so clones, with about three quarters observed a single time. What was sequenced was peripheral blood. These TCRs come from a woman older than 75 with active or convalescent COVID-19.

The chain links TRBV14 to TRBJ1-2, with D unresolved. The CDR3 covers 13 residues. Trimming shortened V by 0 bases and J by 2 bases, and 4 bases separated the two germline ends. In germline, CDR1 is SGHDN, CDR2 FVKESK. CDR3: CASSQDQNYGYTF. Here the CDR3 DNA reads TGTGCCAGCAGCCAAGATCAGAACTATGGCTACACCTTC.

This clone was seen once. This rearrangement joins TRBV15 to TRBJ1-3; 7 nucleotides line up with TRBD1. Germline CDR1 reads LNHNV; CDR2 reads YYDKDF (reference sequence). CDR3 length: 16 amino acids. The trim removed 0 bases at V and 0 bases at J, leaving 2 bases unmatched. The CDR3 protein is CATSRDRGASGNTIYF. CDR3 sequence (DNA): TGTGCCACCAGCAGAGACAGGGGGGCCTCTGGAAACACCATATATTTT.

The J gene is TRBJ1-4, the V gene TRBV30; no clear D. The V gene lost 2 bases and the J gene lost 4 bases, with 8 bases spanning the gap. CDR3 length: 13 amino acids. In germline, CDR1 is GTSNPN, CDR2 SVGIG (reference sequence). The CDR3 DNA follows: TGTGCCTGGAGTCCTCGGAGTAATGAAAAACTGTTTTTT. This gives the protein CAWSPRSNEKLFF.

This clone was recorded a few times. This rearrangement joins TRBV10-2 to TRBJ2-1, with TRBD2 identical over 9 bases. V was clipped by 6 bases and J by 9 bases; unmatched bases: 6. Germline V gives CDR1 WSHSY, CDR2 SAAADI. The CDR3 spans 13 residues. The CDR3 sequence is CASSPGGGAEQFF. The DNA of the CDR3 is TGCGCCAGCAGCCCCGGCGGGGGGGCTGAGCAGTTCTTC.

This chain joins TRBV5-1 and TRBJ2-1; possibly TRBD1 for D (7 bases). The CDR3 has 14 residues. V shed 3 bases and J shed 6 bases, with 13 bases lying between them. Germline-derived CDR1 and CDR2 are SGHRS and YFSETQ. The CDR3 is CASSSHRGGNEQFF. The CDR3, as DNA: TGCGCCAGCAGCTCCCACAGGGGAGGCAATGAGCAGTTCTTC. The full variable domain, in which reference TRBV5-1 and TRBJ2-1 provide the parts outside the CDR3, is KAGVTQTPRYLIKTRGQQVTLSCSPISGHRSVSWYQQTPGQGLQFLFEYFSETQRNKGNFPGRFSGRQFSNSRSEMNVSTLELGDSALYLCASSSHRGGNEQFFGPGTRLTVL.

CDR3 nucleotide sequence: TGTGCCAGCACAGGGGGCGACTATGGCTACACCTTC. It codes for CASTGGDYGYTF. The chain has TRBV12-3 or TRBV12-4 and TRBJ1-2, with TRBD1 identical over 8 bases. V lost 7 bases to trimming and J lost 3 bases; unmatched junction nucleotides: 1. The CDR3 is 12 amino acids.

The chain employs TRBV27 and TRBJ1-6; D ambiguous. The CDR3 contains 15 residues. V dropped 3 bases and J dropped 0 bases, with 6 bases sitting between them. Germline V gene data show CDR1 as MNHEY and CDR2 as SMNVEV (reference sequence). CDR3 protein: CASSLGFSYNSPLHF. In DNA form, the CDR3 reads TGTGCCAGCAGTTTGGGCTTCTCCTATAATTCACCCCTCCACTTT.

The chain links TRBV30 to TRBJ2-1; D perhaps matches TRBD2 (6 bases). The V gene's germline CDR1 is GTSNPN and CDR2 SVGIG (reference sequence). V was shortened by 3 bases and J by 9 bases, with 15 bases between the two germline ends. The CDR3 length is 13 residues. CDR3 region: CAWRSTSFGEQFF. The CDR3 DNA is TGTGCCTGGAGATCTACTAGCTTCGGTGAGCAGTTCTTC.

The chain uses TRBV12-3 or TRBV12-4 and TRBJ1-1, with D possibly being TRBD1 (6 bases). V lost 6 bases to trimming and J lost 11 bases, with 16 bases between them. This CDR3 is built from 12 residues. The chain's CDR3 is CASSAWGGPAFF. The CDR3 DNA follows: TGTGCCAGCAGCGCCTGGGGGGGGCCGGCTTTCTTT.

The chain is built from TRBV19 and TRBJ1-6, with 8 bases aligning to TRBD1. The length of the CDR3 is 14 residues. V lost 7 bases, J lost 10 bases, and 9 bases stayed unmatched. CDR1 LNHDA and CDR2 SQIVND come from the germline V gene (reference sequence). CDR3 in DNA: TGTGCCAGTAACGGACAGGGAGGGTACTCACCCCTCCACTTT. Its translation: CASNGQGGYSPLHF.

The V and J genes are TRBV6-5 and TRBJ2-7; perhaps TRBD2 as D (5 bases). This CDR3 contains 16 residues. Germline V gene sequence: CDR1 MNHEY, CDR2 SVGAGI. With 0 bases removed from V and 0 bases from J, the gap between germline ends came to 12 bases. The DNA for the CDR3 is TGTGCCAGCAGTTACTCGATAGAGCGGTTCTCCTACGAGCAGTACTTC. This codes for CASSYSIERFSYEQYF.

The chain joins TRBV12-3 or TRBV12-4 to TRBJ2-2, with D possibly matching TRBD1 (6 bases). V was clipped by 9 bases and J by 4 bases, with 12 bases between them. There are 13 residues in the CDR3. CDR3 DNA sequence: TGTGCCAGTCGGTTAGGGGGCACCGGGGAGCTGTTTTTT. Encoded protein: CASRLGGTGELFF.

The rearrangement uses TRBV19 and TRBJ1-3; 7 positions agree with TRBD1. CDR1 is LNHDA, CDR2 SQIVND, per germline (reference sequence). With 5 bases clipped from V and 0 bases from J, the junction kept 7 bases outside the gene matches. The CDR3 spans 16 residues. CDR3 nucleotides: TGTGCCAGTAGTTGGGACAGACAACGCTCTGGAAACACCATATATTTT. It translates to CASSWDRQRSGNTIYF.

This rearrangement joins TRBV19 to TRBJ1-4; D is possibly TRBD1 (5 bases). V was cut by 5 bases and J by 7 bases, with 11 bases left in between. This CDR3 has 13 amino acids. CDR1 and CDR2 (germline): LNHDA, SQIVND (reference sequence). CDR3 loop: CASSYGHSEKLFF. CDR3 bases: TGTGCCAGTAGTTACGGACACAGTGAAAAACTGTTTTTT.

This sequence joins TRBV4-1 and TRBJ2-3, with 8 bases matching TRBD2. From germline, CDR1 is MGHRA and CDR2 YSYEKL. The length of the CDR3 is 16 residues. The junction had 9 bases not matched to a gene; V was cut back by 1 base and J by 6 bases. The CDR3 DNA is TGCGCCAGCAGCCAAGCACGGGGGGGCAATTCGGATACGCAGTATTTT. The encoded protein is CASSQARGGNSDTQYF.

The chain carries TRBV2 and TRBJ1-1, with 9 bases lining up with TRBD1. The CDR3 spans 15 residues. Germline V CDR1 and CDR2: SNHLY, FYNNEI. V dropped 1 base and J dropped 6; count of bases not matched to a gene: 6. In nucleotides, the CDR3 is TGTGCCAGCAGTGAAGTCCGGGACAGGGCCCCTGAAGCTTTCTTT. It encodes CASSEVRDRAPEAFF.

The chain carries TRBV3-1 (or the pseudogene TRBV3-2) and TRBJ1-2, with 8 bases fitting TRBD1. Unmatched junction bases numbered 12, after V lost 2 bases and J lost 7 bases. CDR3 length: 16 amino acids. The germline gives CDR1 LGHDT, CDR2 YNNKEL (reference sequence). The DNA for the CDR3 is TGTGCCAGCAGCCAATGGCAGGGGGCGAAGGTTCGTGGCTACACCTTC. Amino acids: CASSQWQGAKVRGYTF.

This clone appeared many times. The chain uses TRBV4-1 and TRBJ1-1; 8 bases fit TRBD1. V dropped 2 bases and J dropped 1; count of bases not matched to a gene: 15. This CDR3 comprises 19 residues. The germline V gene has CDR1 MGHRA and CDR2 YSYEKL. The CDR3 DNA sequence: TGCGCCAGCAGCCAAAACCCGGGACAGGCTTCTTGGTCGAACACTGAAGCTTTCTTT. Encoded protein: CASSQNPGQASWSNTEAFF.

This chain links TRBV12-3 or TRBV12-4 with TRBJ2-7, with D possibly being TRBD1 (5 bases). V was pared by 3 bases and J by 7 bases, with 10 bases between. The CDR3 contains 12 residues. The CDR3 sequence is CASSFRKGEQYF. CDR3 sequence (DNA): TGTGCCAGCAGTTTCCGAAAGGGGGAGCAGTACTTC.

The chain couples TRBV28 to TRBJ1-2, with 7 bases fitting TRBD1. Germline trimming cut 5 bases from V and 2 bases from J; bases unmatched to any gene: 5. CDR1 is MDHEN and CDR2 is SYDVKM in the germline V gene. The CDR3 is 14 amino acids. Written as DNA, the CDR3 is TGTGCCAGCAGTCTAGGGACAGAGAACTATGGCTACACCTTC. Translation gives CASSLGTENYGYTF.

This clone was seen more than once but under ten times. This chain uses TRBV5-4 with TRBJ1-1, with 8 bases aligning to TRBD1. V was pared by 3 bases and J by 4 bases, with 8 bases of the junction left unmatched. Germline V gene lookup returns CDR1 SGHNT and CDR2 YYREEE (reference sequence). This CDR3 contains 15 residues. CDR3 coding DNA: TGTGCCAGCAGCTCAAGACAGGGGCTTAGCACTGAAGCTTTCTTT. Its protein product is CASSSRQGLSTEAFF.

The chain couples TRBV7-2 to TRBJ1-4, with 7 nucleotides matching TRBD1. This CDR3 is built from 15 residues. The germline V gene encodes CDR1 SGHTA and CDR2 FQGNSA. The V and J ends lost 5 bases and 6 bases, in that order; junction bases with no gene match: 9. In DNA, the CDR3 is TGTGCCAGCAGCCCACGACAGGGTCAAGATGAAAAACTGTTTTTT. As protein: CASSPRQGQDEKLFF.

The chain is built from TRBV4-3 and TRBJ2-1, with 8 bases identical to TRBD1. V lost 1 base and J lost 6; bases outside the gene matches: 11. CDR1 and CDR2 (germline): LGHNA, YSLEER. The CDR3 is made up of 17 amino acids. The CDR3 protein is CASSQGLGQGATNEQFF. The CDR3 DNA reads TGCGCCAGCAGCCAAGGATTGGGGCAGGGGGCGACCAATGAGCAGTTCTTC.

J is TRBJ1-6 and V is TRBV19; 9 nucleotides match TRBD1. V shed 4 bases, J shed 8 bases, and the junction held 9 bases outside the gene matches. Germline V gives CDR1 LNHDA, CDR2 SQIVND (reference sequence). The CDR3 runs to 16 residues. CDR3 coding DNA: TGTGCCAGTAGTAAATCCGGGACAGGGATATATTCACCCCTCCACTTT. Protein: CASSKSGTGIYSPLHF.

V gene TRBV20-1 combines with J gene TRBJ2-3, with D tentatively TRBD2 (5 bases). Germline lookup yields CDR1 DFQATT and CDR2 SNEGSKA (reference sequence). The CDR3 has 17 residues. Between the trimmed V and J ends, which lost 4 bases and 3 bases, there was a span of 23 bases. As DNA, the CDR3 is TGCAGTGCTAATGACGGGATCGGGCTAATCGTGACAGATACGCAGTATTTT. Translation: CSANDGIGLIVTDTQYF.

A few counts support this clone. The chain is built from TRBV12-3 or TRBV12-4 and TRBJ2-3; D unclear. This CDR3 spans 12 amino acids. V was pared by 5 bases and J by 0 bases, with 3 bases between. CDR3 sequence (DNA): TGTGCCAGCAGTCGGAGCACAGATACGCAGTATTTT. It translates to CASSRSTDTQYF.

The rearrangement joins TRBV14 to TRBJ1-6; 7 nucleotides align to TRBD1. Germline V gene sequence: CDR1 SGHDN, CDR2 FVKESK. Losses at the gene ends were 2 bases for V and 7 bases for J; bases not matched to a gene: 2. The CDR3 extends over 14 amino acids. As DNA, the CDR3 is TGTGCCAGCAGCCAAAGGGGGCGCAATTCACCCCTCCACTTT. Residues: CASSQRGRNSPLHF.

This clone was seen a few times. The genes are TRBV4-2 and TRBJ2-1, with TRBD1 matching 10 bases. The V gene's germline CDR1 is LGHNA and CDR2 YNFKEQ. V trimming: 4 bases; J trimming: 5 bases; junction bases outside the gene matches: 5. This CDR3 has 15 amino acids. CDR3: CASSPRQGANNEQFF. The CDR3 region has the DNA TGTGCCAGCAGCCCCCGACAGGGGGCAAACAATGAGCAGTTCTTC.

V gene TRBV19 combines with J gene TRBJ2-6; maybe TRBD2 (5 bases). This CDR3 comprises 17 residues. Trimming cost V 2 bases and J 2 bases, with 13 bases left between them. The germline V gene encodes CDR1 LNHDA and CDR2 SQIVND (reference sequence). This CDR3 is CASSIFRAGTGANVLTF. CDR3 nucleotides: TGTGCCAGTAGTATATTTCGGGCCGGGACTGGGGCCAACGTCCTGACTTTC.

The rearrangement uses TRBV6-1 and TRBJ1-3, with D uncertain. Germline V gives CDR1 MNHNS, CDR2 SASEGT. The CDR3 consists of 14 residues. V was cut by 2 bases and J by 1 base, with 6 bases left in between. This CDR3 is CASSEFRSGNTIYF. The DNA for the CDR3 is TGTGCCAGCAGTGAATTCAGGTCTGGAAACACCATATATTTT.

V and J are TRBV4-1 and TRBJ1-5; possible D gene TRBD1, 6 bases. The germline V gene has CDR1 MGHRA and CDR2 YSYEKL. The CDR3 has 15 amino acids. V gave up 5 bases and J gave up 0 bases, with 11 bases separating them. The CDR3 reads CASSTGHNSNQPQHF. CDR3 coding DNA: TGCGCCAGCAGCACGGGACACAATAGCAATCAGCCCCAGCATTTT.